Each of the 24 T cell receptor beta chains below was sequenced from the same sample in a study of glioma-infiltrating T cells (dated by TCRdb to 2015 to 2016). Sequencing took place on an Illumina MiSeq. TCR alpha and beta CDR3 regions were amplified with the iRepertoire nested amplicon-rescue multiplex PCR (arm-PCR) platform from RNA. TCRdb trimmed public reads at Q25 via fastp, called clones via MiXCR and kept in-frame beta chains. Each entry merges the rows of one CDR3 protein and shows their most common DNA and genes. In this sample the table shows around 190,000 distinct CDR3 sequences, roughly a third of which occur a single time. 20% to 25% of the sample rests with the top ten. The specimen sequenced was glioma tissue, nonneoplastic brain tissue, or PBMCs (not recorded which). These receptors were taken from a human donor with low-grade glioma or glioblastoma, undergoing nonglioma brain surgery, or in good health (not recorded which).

CDR3 bases: TGTGCCAGCAGCCCTGCTAACGAGCAGTTCTTC. Amino acids: CASSPANEQFF. The chain uses TRBV7-9 and TRBJ2-1; no reliable D call. The CDR3 spans 11 residues. Germline V gives CDR1 SEHNR, CDR2 FQNEAQ (reference sequence). V dropped 5 bases and J dropped 10 bases, with 9 bases sitting between them.

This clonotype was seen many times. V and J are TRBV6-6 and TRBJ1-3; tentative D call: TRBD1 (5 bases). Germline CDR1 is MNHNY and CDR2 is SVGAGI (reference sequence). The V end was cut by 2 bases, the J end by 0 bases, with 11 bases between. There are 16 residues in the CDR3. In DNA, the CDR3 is TGTGCCAGCAGTTACCTCTCCGGGGGCTCTGGAAACACCATATATTTT. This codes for CASSYLSGGSGNTIYF.

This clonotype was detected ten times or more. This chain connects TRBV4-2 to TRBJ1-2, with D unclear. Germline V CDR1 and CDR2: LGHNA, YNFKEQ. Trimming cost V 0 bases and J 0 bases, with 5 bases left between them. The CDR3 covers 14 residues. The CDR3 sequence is CASSQDSSNYGYTF. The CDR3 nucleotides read TGTGCCAGCAGCCAAGATTCCTCTAACTATGGCTACACCTTC.

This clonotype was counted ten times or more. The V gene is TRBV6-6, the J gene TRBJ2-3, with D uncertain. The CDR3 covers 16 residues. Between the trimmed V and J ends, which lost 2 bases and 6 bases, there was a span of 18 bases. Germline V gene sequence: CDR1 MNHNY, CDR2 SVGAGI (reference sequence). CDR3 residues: CASSYMRPVKGDTQYF. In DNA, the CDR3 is TGTGCCAGCAGTTACATGCGGCCGGTAAAAGGGGATACGCAGTATTTT.

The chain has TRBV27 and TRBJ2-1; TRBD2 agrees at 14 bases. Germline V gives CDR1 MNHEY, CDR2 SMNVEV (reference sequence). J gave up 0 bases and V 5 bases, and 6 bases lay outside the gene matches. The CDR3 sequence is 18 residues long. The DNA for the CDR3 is TGTGCCAGCAGTACGCGACTAGCGGGAGGGTACTCCTACAATGAGCAGTTCTTC. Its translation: CASSTRLAGGYSYNEQFF.

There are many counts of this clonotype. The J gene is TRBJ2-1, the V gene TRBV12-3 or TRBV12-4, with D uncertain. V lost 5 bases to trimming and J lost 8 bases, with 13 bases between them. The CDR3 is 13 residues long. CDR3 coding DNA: TGTGCCAGCAGTAGTGATGCCTTGGATGAGCAGTTCTTC. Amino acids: CASSSDALDEQFF.

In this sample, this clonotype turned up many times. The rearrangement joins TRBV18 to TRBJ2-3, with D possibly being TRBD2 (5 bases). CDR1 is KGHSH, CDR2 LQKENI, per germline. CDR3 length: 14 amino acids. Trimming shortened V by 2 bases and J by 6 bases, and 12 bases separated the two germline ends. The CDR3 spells CASSPGSDGDTQYF. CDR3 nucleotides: TGTGCCAGCTCACCAGGTAGCGACGGGGATACGCAGTATTTT. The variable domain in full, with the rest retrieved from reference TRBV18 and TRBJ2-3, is NAGVMQNPRHLVRRRGQEARLRCSPMKGHSHVYWYRQLPEEGLKFMVYLQKENIIDESGMPKERFSAEFPKEGPSILRIQQVVRGDSAAYFCASSPGSDGDTQYFGPGTRLTVL.

CDR3 coding DNA: TGTGCCAGCAGGGAGACAGGGTGGTACGAGCAGTACTTC. This sequence encodes CASRETGWYEQYF. The chain links TRBV12-3 or TRBV12-4 to TRBJ2-7; 7 nucleotides match TRBD1. This CDR3 region has 13 residues. Trimming took 6 bases from V and 4 from J; bases not matched to a gene: 6.

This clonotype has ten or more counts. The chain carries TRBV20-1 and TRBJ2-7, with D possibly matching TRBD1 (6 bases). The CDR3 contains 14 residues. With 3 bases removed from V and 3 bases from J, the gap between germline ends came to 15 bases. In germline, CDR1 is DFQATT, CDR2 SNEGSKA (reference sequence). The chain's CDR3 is CSARLDSGLYEQYF. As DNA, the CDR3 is TGCAGTGCTAGGTTGGACAGTGGCCTCTACGAGCAGTACTTC.

CDR3 nucleotide sequence: TGTGCCAGCAGCTCCCGGACTAGCGGGAGGCATCAAAGGGAGACCCAGTACTTC. Its translation: CASSSRTSGRHQRETQYF. This chain connects TRBV5-6 to TRBJ2-5, with 14 bases aligning to TRBD2. The junction had 12 bases not matched to a gene; V was cut back by 3 bases and J by 5 bases. This CDR3 contains 18 residues. CDR1 is SGHDT, CDR2 YYEEEE, per germline.

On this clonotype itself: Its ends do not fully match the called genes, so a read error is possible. CDR3 protein: CATSDPTGGNSNQPQHF. The CDR3 coding sequence is TGTGCCACCAGTGACCCAACAGGGGGTAATAGCAATCAGCCCCAGCATTTT. The chain links TRBV6-2 or TRBV6-3 to TRBJ1-5; 8 bases fit TRBD1. Looked up from germline, CDR1 is MNHEY and CDR2 is SVGEGT. The length of the CDR3 is 17 residues.

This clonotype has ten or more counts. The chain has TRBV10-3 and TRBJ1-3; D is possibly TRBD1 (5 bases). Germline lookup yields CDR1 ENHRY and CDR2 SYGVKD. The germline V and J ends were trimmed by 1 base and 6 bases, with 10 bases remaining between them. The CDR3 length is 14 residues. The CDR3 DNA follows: TGTGCCATCAGTGAGTTGGGGGGAACAAACACCATATATTTT. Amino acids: CAISELGGTNTIYF.

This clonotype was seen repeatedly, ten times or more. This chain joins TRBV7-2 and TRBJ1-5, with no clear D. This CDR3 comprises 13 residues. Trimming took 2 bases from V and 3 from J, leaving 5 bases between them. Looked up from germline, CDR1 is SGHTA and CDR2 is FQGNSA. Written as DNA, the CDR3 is TGTGCCAGCAGCTTACTTGACAATCAGCCCCAGCATTTT. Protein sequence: CASSLLDNQPQHF.

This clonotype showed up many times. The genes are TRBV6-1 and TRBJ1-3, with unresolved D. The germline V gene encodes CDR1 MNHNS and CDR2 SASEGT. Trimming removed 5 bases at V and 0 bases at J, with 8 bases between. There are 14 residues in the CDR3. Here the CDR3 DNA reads TGTGCCAGCAGTTCGGGGATCTCTGGAAACACCATATATTTT. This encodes CASSSGISGNTIYF.

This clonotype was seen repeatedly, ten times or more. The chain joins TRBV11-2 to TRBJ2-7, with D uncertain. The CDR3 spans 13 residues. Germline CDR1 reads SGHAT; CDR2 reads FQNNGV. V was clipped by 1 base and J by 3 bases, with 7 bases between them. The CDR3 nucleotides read TGTGCCAGCAGCTTAGGGAGTAACTACGAGCAGTACTTC. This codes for CASSLGSNYEQYF.

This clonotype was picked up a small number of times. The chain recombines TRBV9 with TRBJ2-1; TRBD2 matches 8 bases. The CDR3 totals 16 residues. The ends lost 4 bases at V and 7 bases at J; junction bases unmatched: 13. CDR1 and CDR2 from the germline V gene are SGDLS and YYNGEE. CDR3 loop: CASSPAGGRIMNEQFF. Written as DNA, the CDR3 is TGTGCCAGCAGCCCGGCGGGAGGTAGGATAATGAATGAGCAGTTCTTC.

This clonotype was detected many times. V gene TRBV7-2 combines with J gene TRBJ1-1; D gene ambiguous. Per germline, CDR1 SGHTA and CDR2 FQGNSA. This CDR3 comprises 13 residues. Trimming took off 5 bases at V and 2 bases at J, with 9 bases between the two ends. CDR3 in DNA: TGTGCCAGCAGCAAGGACGGTAACACTGAAGCTTTCTTT. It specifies CASSKDGNTEAFF.

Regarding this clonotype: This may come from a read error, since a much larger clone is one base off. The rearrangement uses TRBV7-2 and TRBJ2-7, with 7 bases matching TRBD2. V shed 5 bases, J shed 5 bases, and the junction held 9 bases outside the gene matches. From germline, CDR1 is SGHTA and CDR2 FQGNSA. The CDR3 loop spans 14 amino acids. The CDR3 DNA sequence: TGTGCCAGCAGCCCGGCACTAGCGACGAACGAGCAGTACTTC. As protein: CASSPALATNEQYF.

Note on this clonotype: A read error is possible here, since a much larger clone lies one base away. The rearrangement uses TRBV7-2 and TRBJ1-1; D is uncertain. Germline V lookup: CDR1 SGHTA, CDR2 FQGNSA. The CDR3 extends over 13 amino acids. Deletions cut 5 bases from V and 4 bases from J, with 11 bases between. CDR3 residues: CASSQHKGTEAFF. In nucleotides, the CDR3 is TGTGCCAGCAGCCAACACAAGGGCACTGAAGCTTTCTTT.

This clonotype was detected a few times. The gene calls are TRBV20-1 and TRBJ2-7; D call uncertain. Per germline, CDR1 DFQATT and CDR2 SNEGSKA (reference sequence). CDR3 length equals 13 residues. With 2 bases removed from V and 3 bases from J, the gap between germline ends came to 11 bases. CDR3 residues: CSARKLGSYEQYF. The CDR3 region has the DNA TGCAGTGCTAGAAAACTCGGAAGCTACGAGCAGTACTTC.

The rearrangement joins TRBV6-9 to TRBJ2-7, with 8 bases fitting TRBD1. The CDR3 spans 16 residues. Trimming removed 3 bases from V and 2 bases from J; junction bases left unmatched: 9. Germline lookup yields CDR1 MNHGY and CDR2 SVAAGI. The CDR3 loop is CASSYRSGTGPYEQYF. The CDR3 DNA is TGTGCCAGCAGTTACCGCTCCGGGACAGGTCCCTACGAGCAGTACTTC.

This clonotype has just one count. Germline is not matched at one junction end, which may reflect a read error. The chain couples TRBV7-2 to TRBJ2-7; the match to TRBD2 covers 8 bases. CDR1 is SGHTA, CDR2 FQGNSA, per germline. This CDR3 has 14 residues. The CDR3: CAGSSQLAACEQYF. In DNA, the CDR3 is TGTGCCGGCAGCTCGCAACTAGCGGCCTGCGAGCAGTACTTC.

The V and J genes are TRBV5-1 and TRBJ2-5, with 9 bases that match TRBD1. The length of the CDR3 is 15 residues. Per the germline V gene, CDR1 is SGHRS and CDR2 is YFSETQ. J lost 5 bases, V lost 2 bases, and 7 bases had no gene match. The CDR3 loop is CASSFGTGLGETQYF. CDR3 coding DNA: TGCGCCAGCAGCTTCGGGACAGGGTTAGGCGAGACCCAGTACTTC.

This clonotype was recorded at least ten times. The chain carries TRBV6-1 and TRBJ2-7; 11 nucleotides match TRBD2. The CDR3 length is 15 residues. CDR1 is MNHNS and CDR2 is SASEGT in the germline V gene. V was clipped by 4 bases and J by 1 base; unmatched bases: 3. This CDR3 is CASSALAGGSYEQYF. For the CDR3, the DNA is TGTGCCAGCAGTGCTCTAGCGGGAGGTTCCTACGAGCAGTACTTC.